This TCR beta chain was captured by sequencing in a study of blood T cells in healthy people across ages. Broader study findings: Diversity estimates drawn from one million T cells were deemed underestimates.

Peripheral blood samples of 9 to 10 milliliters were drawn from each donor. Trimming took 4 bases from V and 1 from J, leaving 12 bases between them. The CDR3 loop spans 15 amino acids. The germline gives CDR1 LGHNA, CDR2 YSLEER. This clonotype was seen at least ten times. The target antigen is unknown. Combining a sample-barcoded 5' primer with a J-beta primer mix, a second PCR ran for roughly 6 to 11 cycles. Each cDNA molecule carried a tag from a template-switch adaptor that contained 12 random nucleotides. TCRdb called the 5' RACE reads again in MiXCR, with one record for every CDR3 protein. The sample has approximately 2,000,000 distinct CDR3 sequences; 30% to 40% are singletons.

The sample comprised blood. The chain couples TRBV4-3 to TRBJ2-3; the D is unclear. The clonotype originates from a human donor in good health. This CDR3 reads CASSPYGLRTDTQYF. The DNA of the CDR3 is TGCGCCAGCAGCCCGTACGGATTACGCACAGATACGCAGTATTTT.